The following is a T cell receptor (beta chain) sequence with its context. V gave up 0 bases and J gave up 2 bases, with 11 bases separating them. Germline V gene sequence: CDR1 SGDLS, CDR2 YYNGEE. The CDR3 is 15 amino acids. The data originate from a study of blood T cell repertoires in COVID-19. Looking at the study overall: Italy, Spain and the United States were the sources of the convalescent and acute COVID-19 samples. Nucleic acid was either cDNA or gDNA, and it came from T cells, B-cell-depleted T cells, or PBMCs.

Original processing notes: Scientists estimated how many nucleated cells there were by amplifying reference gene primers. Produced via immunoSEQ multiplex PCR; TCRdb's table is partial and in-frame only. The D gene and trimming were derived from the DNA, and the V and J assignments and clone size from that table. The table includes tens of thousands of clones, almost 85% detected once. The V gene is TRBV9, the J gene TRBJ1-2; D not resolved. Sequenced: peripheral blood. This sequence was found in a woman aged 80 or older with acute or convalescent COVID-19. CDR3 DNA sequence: TGTGCCAGCAGCGTAGCTGAGGGAAGCAACTATGGCTACACCTTC. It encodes CASSVAEGSNYGYTF.